This T cell receptor beta chain is drawn from a study of lymphopenia after photon versus proton radiotherapy. Study-level points and caveats: Post-nadir diversity loss with photons came from oligoclonal expansion, particularly CD8+ Temra cells. Post-nadir TCR diversity decline inversely tracked overall survival among those who died. Proton therapy kept repertoires fairly stable, unlike photons, which gained effector/memory cells.

Of note for this clone: Its antigen is still unknown.

V was trimmed by 4 bases and J by 3 bases, leaving 9 bases between them. Germline V lookup: CDR1 MGHRA, CDR2 YSYEKL. The CDR3 runs to 13 residues. Assay used: immunoSEQ multiplex PCR; TCRdb lists only in-frame clones, some missing. The sample has 60,000 to 75,000 clones, 75% to 90% seen once. Here the sequenced sample was peripheral blood, taken from a patient treated with proton-based radiotherapy. The TCR sequence derives from a man older than 75 with esophageal cancer. This chain uses TRBV4-1 with TRBJ1-1; D is ambiguous. The CDR3: CASSRWRDTEAFF. CDR3 bases: TGCGCCAGCAGCCGTTGGAGGGACACTGAAGCTTTCTTT.